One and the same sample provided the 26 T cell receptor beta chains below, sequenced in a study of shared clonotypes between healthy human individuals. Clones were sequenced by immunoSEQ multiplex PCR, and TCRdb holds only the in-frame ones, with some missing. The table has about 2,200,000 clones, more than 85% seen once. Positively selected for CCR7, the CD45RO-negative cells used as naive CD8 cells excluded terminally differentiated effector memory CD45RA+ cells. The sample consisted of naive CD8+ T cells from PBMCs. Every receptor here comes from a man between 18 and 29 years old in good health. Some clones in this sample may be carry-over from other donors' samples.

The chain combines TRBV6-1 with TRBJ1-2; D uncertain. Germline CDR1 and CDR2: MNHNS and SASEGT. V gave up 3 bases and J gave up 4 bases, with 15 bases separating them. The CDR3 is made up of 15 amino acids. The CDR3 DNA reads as TGTGCCAGCAGTGACTACGAGGAGATCCCCTATGGCTACACCTTC. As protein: CASSDYEEIPYGYTF.

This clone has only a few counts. The chain's CDR3 is CASSPGYLGTEAFF. DNA for the CDR3: TGTGCCAGCAGCCCCGGTTATCTGGGCACTGAAGCTTTCTTT. V is TRBV7-6 and J is TRBJ1-1; D is unresolved. CDR1 is SGHVS and CDR2 is FNYEAQ in the germline V gene. V lost 5 bases and J lost 4, with 14 bases in between. This CDR3 contains 14 residues.

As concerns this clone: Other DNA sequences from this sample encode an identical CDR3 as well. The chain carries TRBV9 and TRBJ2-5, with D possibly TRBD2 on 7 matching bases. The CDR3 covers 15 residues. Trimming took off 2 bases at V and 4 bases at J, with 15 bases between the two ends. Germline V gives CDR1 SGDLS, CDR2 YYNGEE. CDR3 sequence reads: CASSVGGGARETQYF. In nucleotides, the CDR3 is TGTGCCAGCAGCGTGGGAGGGGGTGCCAGAGAGACCCAGTACTTC.

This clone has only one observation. CDR3 in amino acids: CATSREVRRERVGEQFF. In DNA, the CDR3 is TGTGCCACCAGCAGAGAGGTCAGGCGGGAGAGAGTCGGTGAGCAGTTCTTC. V and J are TRBV15 and TRBJ2-1; TRBD2 aligns across 7 bases. The V and J ends lost 0 bases and 9 bases, in that order; junction bases with no gene match: 14. The CDR3 is made up of 17 amino acids. CDR1 and CDR2 from the germline V gene are LNHNV and YYDKDF (reference sequence).

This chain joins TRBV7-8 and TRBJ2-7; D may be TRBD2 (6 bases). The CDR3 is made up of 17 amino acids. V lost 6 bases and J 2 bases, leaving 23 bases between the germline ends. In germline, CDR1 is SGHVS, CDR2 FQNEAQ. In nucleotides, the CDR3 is TGTGCCAGCAGTCCCTTTGGGTCCAGGGAGGTTCCCTACGAGCAGTACTTC. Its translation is CASSPFGSREVPYEQYF.

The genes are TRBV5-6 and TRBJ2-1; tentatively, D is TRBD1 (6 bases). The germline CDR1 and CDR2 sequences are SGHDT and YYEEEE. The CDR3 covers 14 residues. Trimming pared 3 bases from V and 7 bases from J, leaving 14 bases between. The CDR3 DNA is TGTGCCAGCAGCTGGGGCAGGGGCACGAATGAGCAGTTCTTC. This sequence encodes CASSWGRGTNEQFF.

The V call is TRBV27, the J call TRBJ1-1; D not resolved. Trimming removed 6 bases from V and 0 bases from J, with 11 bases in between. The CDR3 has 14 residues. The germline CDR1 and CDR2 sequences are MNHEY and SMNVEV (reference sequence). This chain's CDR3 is CASSQKTVNTEAFF. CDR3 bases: TGTGCCAGCAGCCAAAAAACCGTGAACACTGAAGCTTTCTTT.

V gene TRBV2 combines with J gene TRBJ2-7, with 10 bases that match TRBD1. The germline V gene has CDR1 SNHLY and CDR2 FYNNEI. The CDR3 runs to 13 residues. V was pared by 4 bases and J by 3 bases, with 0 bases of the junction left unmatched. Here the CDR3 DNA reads TGTGCCAGCAGTGGGGACAGGGGCTACGAGCAGTACTTC. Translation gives CASSGDRGYEQYF.

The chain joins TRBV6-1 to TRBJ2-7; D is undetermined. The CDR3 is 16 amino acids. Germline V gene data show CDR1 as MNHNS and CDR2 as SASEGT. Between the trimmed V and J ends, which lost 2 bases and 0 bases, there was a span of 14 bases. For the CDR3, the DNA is TGTGCCAGCAGTGAACCGTCGCTGACGCTCTCCTACGAGCAGTACTTC. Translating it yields CASSEPSLTLSYEQYF.

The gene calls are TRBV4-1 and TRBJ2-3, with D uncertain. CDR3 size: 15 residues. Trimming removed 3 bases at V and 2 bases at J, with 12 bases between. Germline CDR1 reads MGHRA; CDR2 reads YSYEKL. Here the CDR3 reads CASSHLTATTDTQYF. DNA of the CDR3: TGCGCCAGCAGCCATCTTACGGCAACCACAGATACGCAGTATTTT.

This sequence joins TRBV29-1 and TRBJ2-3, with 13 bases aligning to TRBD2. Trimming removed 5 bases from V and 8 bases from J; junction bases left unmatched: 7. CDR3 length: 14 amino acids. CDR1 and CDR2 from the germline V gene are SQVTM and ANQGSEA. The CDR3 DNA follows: TGCAGCGTTTGGACTAGCGGGGGAGGAGGTACGCAGTATTTT. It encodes CSVWTSGGGGTQYF.

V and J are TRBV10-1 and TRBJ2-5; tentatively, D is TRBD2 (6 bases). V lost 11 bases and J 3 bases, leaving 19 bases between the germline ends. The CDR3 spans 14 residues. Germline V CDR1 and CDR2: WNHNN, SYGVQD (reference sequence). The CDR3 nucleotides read TGCGCCTTGGCGGGGACGTGTTCGAAAGAGACCCAGTACTTC. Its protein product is CALAGTCSKETQYF.

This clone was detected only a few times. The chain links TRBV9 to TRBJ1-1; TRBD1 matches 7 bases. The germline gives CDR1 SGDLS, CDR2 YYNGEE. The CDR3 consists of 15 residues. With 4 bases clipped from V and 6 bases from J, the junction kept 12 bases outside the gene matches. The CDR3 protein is CASSPEQGRSSEAFF. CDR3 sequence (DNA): TGTGCCAGCAGCCCCGAACAGGGGCGTTCCTCTGAAGCTTTCTTT.

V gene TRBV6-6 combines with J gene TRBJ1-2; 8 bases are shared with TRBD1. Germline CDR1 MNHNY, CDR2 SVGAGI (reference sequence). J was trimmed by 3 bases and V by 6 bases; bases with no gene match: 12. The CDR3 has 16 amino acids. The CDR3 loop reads CASRPTGDRFYYGYTF. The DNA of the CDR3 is TGTGCCAGCAGGCCGACAGGGGATCGGTTCTACTATGGCTACACCTTC.

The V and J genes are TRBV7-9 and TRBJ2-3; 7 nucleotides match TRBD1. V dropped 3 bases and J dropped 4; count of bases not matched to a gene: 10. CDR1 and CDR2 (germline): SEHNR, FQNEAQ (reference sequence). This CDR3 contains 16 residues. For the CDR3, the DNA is TGTGCCAGCAGCTTTCCTGAGACAGGGACATCAGATACGCAGTATTTT. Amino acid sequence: CASSFPETGTSDTQYF.

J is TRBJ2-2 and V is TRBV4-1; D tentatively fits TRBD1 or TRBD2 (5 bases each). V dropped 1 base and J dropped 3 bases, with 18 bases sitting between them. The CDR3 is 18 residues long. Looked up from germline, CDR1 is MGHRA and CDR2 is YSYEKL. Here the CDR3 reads CASSQVVGRPPDTGELFF. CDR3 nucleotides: TGCGCCAGCAGCCAAGTTGTGGGACGACCGCCCGACACCGGGGAGCTGTTTTTT.

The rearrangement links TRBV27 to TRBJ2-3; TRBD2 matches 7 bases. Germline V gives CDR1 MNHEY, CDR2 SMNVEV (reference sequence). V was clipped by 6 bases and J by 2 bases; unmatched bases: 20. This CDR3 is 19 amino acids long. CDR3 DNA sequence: TGTGCCAGCAGCCATAACCTACTCCTAGCGGCATTTTTCACAGATACGCAGTATTTT. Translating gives CASSHNLLLAAFFTDTQYF.

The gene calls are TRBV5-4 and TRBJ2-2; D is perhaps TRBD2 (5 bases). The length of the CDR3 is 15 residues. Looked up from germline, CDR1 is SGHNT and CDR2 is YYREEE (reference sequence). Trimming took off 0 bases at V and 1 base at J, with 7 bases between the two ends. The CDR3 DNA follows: TGTGCCAGCAGCTTGGGGGAGATGAACACCGGGGAGCTGTTTTTT. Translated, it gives CASSLGEMNTGELFF.

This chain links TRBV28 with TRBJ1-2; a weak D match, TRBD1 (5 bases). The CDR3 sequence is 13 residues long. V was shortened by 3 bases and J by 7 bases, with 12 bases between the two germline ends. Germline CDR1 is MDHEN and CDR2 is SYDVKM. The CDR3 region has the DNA TGTGCCAGCAGTTTGAGGCAGGGTCCTGGCTACACCTTC. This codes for CASSLRQGPGYTF.

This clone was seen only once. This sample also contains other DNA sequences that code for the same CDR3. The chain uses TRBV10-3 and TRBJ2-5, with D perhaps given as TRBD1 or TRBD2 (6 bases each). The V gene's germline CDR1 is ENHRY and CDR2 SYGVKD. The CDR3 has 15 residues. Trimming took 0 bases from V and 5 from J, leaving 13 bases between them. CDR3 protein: CAISESRGARETQYF. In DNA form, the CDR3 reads TGTGCCATCAGTGAGTCGAGGGGGGCGAGGGAGACCCAGTACTTC.

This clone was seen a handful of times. The CDR3 region is CASSTGPYEQYF. The CDR3 DNA is TGTGCCAGCAGCACGGGGCCCTACGAGCAGTACTTC. This chain links TRBV6-6 with TRBJ2-7; D may be TRBD1 or TRBD2 (5 bases each). Germline V CDR1 and CDR2: MNHNY, SVGAGI (reference sequence). The length of the CDR3 is 12 residues. The ends were cut back, 6 bases at V and 2 bases at J, with 8 bases in the middle.

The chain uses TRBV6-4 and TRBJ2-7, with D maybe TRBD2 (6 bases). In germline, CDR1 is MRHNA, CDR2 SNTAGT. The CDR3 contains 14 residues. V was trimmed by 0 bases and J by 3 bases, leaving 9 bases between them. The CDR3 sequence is CASSDSAGSYEQYF. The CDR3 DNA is TGTGCCAGCAGTGACTCCGCGGGAAGCTACGAGCAGTACTTC.

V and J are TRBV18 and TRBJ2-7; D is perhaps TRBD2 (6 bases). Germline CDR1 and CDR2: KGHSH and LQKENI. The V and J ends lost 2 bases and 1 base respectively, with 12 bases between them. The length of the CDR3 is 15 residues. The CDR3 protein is CASSPWGERSYEQYF. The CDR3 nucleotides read TGTGCCAGCTCACCATGGGGGGAGCGGTCCTACGAGCAGTACTTC.

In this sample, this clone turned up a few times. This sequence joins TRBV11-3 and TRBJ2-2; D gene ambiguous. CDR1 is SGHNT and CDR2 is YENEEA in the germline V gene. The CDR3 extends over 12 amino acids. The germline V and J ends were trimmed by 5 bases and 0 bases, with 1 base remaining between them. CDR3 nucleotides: TGTGCCAGCAGCCCGAACACCGGGGAGCTGTTTTTT. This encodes CASSPNTGELFF. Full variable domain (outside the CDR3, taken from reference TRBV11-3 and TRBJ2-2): EAGVVQSPRYKIIEKKQPVAFWCNPISGHNTLYWYLQNLGQGPELLIRYENEEAVDDSQLPKDRFSAERLKGVDSTLKIQPAELGDSAVYLCASSPNTGELFFGEGSRLTVL.

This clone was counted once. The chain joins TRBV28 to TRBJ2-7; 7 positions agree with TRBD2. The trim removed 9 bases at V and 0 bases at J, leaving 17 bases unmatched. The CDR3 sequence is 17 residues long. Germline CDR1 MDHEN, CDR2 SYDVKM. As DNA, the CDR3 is TGTGCCAGTTCAGAGCGGGACCCTTCCCCGAGCTCCTACGAGCAGTACTTC. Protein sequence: CASSERDPSPSSYEQYF. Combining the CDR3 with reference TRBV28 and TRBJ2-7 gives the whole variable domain DVKVTQSSRYLVKRTGEKVFLECVQDMDHENMFWYRQDPGLGLRLIYFSYDVKMKEKGDIPEGYSVSREKKERFSLILESASTNQTSMYLCASSERDPSPSSYEQYFGPGTRLTVT.

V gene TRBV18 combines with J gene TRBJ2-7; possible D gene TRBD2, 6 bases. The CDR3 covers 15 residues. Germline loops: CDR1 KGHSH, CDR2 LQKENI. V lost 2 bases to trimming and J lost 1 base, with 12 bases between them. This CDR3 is CASSPEHRGSYEQYF. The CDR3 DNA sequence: TGTGCCAGCTCACCAGAGCACCGGGGGTCCTACGAGCAGTACTTC.